The rows below give T cell receptor beta chains drawn from one sample of a study of shared clonotypes between healthy human individuals. This table comes from immunoSEQ multiplex PCR, and its TCRdb copy is limited to in-frame clones, with some not included. Among about 820,000 clones listed, about 91% were seen once. Material for sequencing was naive CD8+ T cells sorted from blood. These receptor sequences come from a man aged 25-45 years in good health. Each CDR3 is given with its conserved first and last residue. D genes are given only for firm matches. Some rows have no size entry. The others give once, few or many, or a class for an expanded clone.

clone_size	v_call	d_call	j_call	cdr3_aa	cdr3_nt
.	TRBV7-2	.	TRBJ2-7	CASSLYHPGEQYF	TGTGCCAGCAGCTTATATCATCCCGGGGAGCAGTACTTC
.	TRBV11-3	TRBD2	TRBJ2-3	CASSPAGGESTDTQYF	TGTGCCAGCAGCCCAGCGGGAGGAGAAAGCACAGATACGCAGTATTTT
.	TRBV11-2	.	TRBJ2-1	CASSPTGVWTYNEQFF	TGTGCCAGCAGCCCGACGGGGGTTTGGACCTACAATGAGCAGTTCTTC
.	TRBV15	TRBD1	TRBJ2-7	CATSSAPDRATYEQYF	TGTGCCACCAGCAGCGCCCCCGACAGGGCCACCTACGAGCAGTACTTC
.	TRBV9	.	TRBJ2-1	CASSPQTGSYNEQFF	TGTGCCAGCAGCCCTCAGACGGGGTCCTACAATGAGCAGTTCTTC
.	TRBV13	.	TRBJ2-5	CASSFGQSRAQYF	TGTGCCAGCAGCTTTGGACAATCAAGGGCCCAGTACTTC
.	TRBV4-2	.	TRBJ2-7	CASSLKEPTRAYEQYF	TGTGCCAGCAGCCTAAAGGAGCCGACAAGGGCCTACGAGCAGTACTTC
.	TRBV15	TRBD1	TRBJ2-3	CATSSGTGGMGDTQYF	TGTGCCACCAGCAGTGGGACAGGGGGAATGGGAGATACGCAGTATTTT
.	TRBV19	.	TRBJ2-7	CASSIGQTNEQYF	TGTGCCAGTAGTATTGGGCAGACTAACGAGCAGTACTTC
.	TRBV19	TRBD2	TRBJ2-7	CASSLLAGGYYEQYF	TGTGCCAGTAGCCTCTTGGCGGGAGGTTACTACGAGCAGTACTTC
.	TRBV6-6	TRBD1	TRBJ2-4	CASSGDRDLAKNIQYF	TGTGCCAGCAGCGGGGACAGAGATTTAGCCAAAAACATTCAGTACTTC
few	TRBV29-1	TRBD2	TRBJ2-1	CSVASGRANEQFF	TGCAGCGTTGCTAGCGGGAGGGCCAATGAGCAGTTCTTC
.	TRBV5-1	.	TRBJ2-7	CASSFKDTGSYEQYF	TGCGCCAGCAGCTTCAAGGATACAGGCTCCTACGAGCAGTACTTC
.	TRBV11-2	.	TRBJ2-3	CASSLTPKGSDTQYF	TGTGCCAGCAGCTTAACCCCGAAGGGGTCAGATACGCAGTATTTT
.	TRBV11-2	.	TRBJ2-7	CASSRSGGGQGNYEQYF	TGTGCCAGCAGCCGCAGCGGGGGCGGACAGGGGAACTACGAGCAGTACTTC
.	TRBV7-9	TRBD1	TRBJ2-2	CASSLAWGQLNTGELFF	TGTGCCAGCAGCTTAGCGTGGGGACAGCTCAACACCGGGGAGCTGTTTTTT
.	TRBV28	.	TRBJ2-5	CASSLLLEGGSEQETQYF	TGTGCCAGCAGTTTATTACTCGAGGGCGGAAGTGAACAAGAGACCCAGTACTTC
.	TRBV9	.	TRBJ2-1	CASSQSLGEQFF	TGTGCCAGCAGCCAAAGCCTGGGTGAGCAGTTCTTC
.	TRBV7-9	.	TRBJ2-3	CASSLGVTSQYF	TGTGCCAGCAGTTTAGGGGTTACATCGCAGTATTTT
once	TRBV4-1	TRBD2	TRBJ2-2	CASSQEAGGPGGELFF	TGCGCCAGCAGCCAAGAAGCGGGAGGGCCCGGCGGGGAGCTGTTTTTT
.	TRBV9	TRBD2	TRBJ2-1	CASTGGASGSHEQFF	TGTGCCAGCACCGGGGGGGCTAGCGGGAGCCATGAGCAGTTCTTC
once	TRBV11-2	.	TRBJ2-7	CASSLGRGGYEQYF	TGTGCCAGCAGCTTAGGGAGAGGGGGCTACGAGCAGTACTTC
.	TRBV30	.	TRBJ2-1	CAWKGQTNEQFF	TGTGCCTGGAAAGGACAGACCAATGAGCAGTTCTTC
.	TRBV9	.	TRBJ1-4	CASSVYGVGEKLFF	TGTGCCAGCAGCGTCTACGGAGTAGGCGAAAAACTGTTTTTT
.	TRBV19	.	TRBJ2-2	CASSSYLDRVNTGELFF	TGTGCCAGTAGTTCTTACTTGGACAGAGTGAACACCGGGGAGCTGTTTTTT
.	TRBV6-1	.	TRBJ1-1	CASSGRRGTEAFF	TGTGCCAGCAGTGGTCGTAGGGGCACTGAAGCTTTCTTT
.	TRBV19	.	TRBJ2-1	CASSPRWGDNEQFF	TGTGCCAGTAGTCCCCGTTGGGGCGACAATGAGCAGTTCTTC
once	TRBV25-1	.	TRBJ2-1	CASSARGSNEQFF	TGTGCCAGCAGTGCCCGAGGTTCCAATGAGCAGTTCTTC
.	TRBV7-9	.	TRBJ2-3	CASLHRETDTQYF	TGTGCCAGCCTTCACAGGGAAACAGATACGCAGTATTTT
.	TRBV11-2	TRBD1	TRBJ2-1	CASTEPGQVSYNEQFF	TGTGCCAGCACCGAACCCGGACAGGTCTCCTACAATGAGCAGTTCTTC
.	TRBV7-9	.	TRBJ2-6	CASSYHRAGANVLTF	TGTGCCAGCAGCTACCACAGGGCTGGGGCCAACGTCCTGACTTTC
once	TRBV7-9	.	TRBJ2-1	CASSDTGSPNNEQFF	TGTGCCAGCAGCGATACCGGGAGCCCCAACAATGAGCAGTTCTTC
.	TRBV19	TRBD2	TRBJ2-7	CASSVAGESVDEQYF	TGTGCCAGTAGTGTAGCGGGAGAAAGCGTTGACGAGCAGTACTTC
.	TRBV2	TRBD1	TRBJ2-3	CASSGGTGSVMSSTDTQYF	TGTGCCAGCAGTGGGGGGACAGGGAGTGTCATGAGCAGCACAGATACGCAGTATTTT
.	TRBV7-3	.	TRBJ2-6	CASSLQASGANVLTF	TGTGCCAGCAGCTTACAGGCCTCTGGGGCCAACGTCCTGACTTTC
.	TRBV16	.	TRBJ2-5	CASTRSVVSETQYF	TGTGCCAGCACCAGGTCGGTGGTTTCGGAGACCCAGTACTTC
.	TRBV7-9	TRBD1	TRBJ2-1	CASSLGQGDNEQFF	TGTGCCAGCAGCCTGGGACAGGGGGACAATGAGCAGTTCTTC
.	TRBV27	TRBD2	TRBJ2-1	CASSFSGRALNNEQFF	TGTGCCAGCAGTTTCAGCGGGAGGGCCCTCAACAATGAGCAGTTCTTC
.	TRBV25-1	.	TRBJ2-2	CASRTRGVEELFF	TGTGCCAGCAGGACCCGTGGGGTCGAGGAGCTGTTTTTT
.	TRBV11-2	.	TRBJ1-3	CASHESGSGNTIYF	TGTGCCAGCCATGAATCGGGCTCTGGAAACACCATATATTTT
.	TRBV4-3	.	TRBJ2-3	CASSQGYLTITDTQYF	TGCGCCAGCAGCCAGGGCTACCTAACCATCACAGATACGCAGTATTTT
.	TRBV18	.	TRBJ2-2	CASSPRGSGGGTGELFF	TGTGCCAGCTCACCGCGAGGGAGCGGAGGCGGCACCGGGGAGCTGTTTTTT
.	TRBV28	.	TRBJ1-1	CASSHLTHYKGQYNTEAFF	TGTGCCAGCAGTCACCTAACCCACTATAAAGGACAGTACAACACTGAAGCTTTCTTT
.	TRBV25-1	.	TRBJ1-2	CASSEGSNYGYTF	TGTGCCAGCAGTGAAGGGTCTAACTATGGCTACACCTTC